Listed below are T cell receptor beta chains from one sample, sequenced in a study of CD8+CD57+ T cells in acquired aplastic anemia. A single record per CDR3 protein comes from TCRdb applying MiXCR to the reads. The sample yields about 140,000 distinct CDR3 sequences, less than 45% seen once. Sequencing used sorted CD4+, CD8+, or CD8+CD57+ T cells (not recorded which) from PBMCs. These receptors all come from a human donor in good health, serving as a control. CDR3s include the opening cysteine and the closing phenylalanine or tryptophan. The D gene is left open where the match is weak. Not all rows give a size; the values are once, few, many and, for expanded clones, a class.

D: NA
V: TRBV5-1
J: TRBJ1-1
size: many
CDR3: CASSTGNSMNTEAFF
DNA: TGCGCCAGCAGCACAGGGAATTCAATGAACACTGAAGCTTTCTTT

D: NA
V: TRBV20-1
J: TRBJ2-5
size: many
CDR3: CSARGQQETQYF
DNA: TGCAGTGCTAGAGGCCAGCAAGAGACCCAGTACTTC

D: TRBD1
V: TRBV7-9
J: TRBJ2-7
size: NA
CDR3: CASTDRGDYERYF
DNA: TGTGCCAGCACCGACAGGGGCGACTATGAGCGGTACTTC

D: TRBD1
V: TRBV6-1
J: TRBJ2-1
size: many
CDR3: CASSLGGSNYNEQFF
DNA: TGTGCCAGCAGTCTAGGGGGCTCTAACTACAATGAGCAGTTCTTC

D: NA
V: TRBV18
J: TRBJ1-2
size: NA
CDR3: CASSPPQGQANYGYTF
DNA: TGTGCCAGCTCACCACCGCAGGGGCAGGCTAACTATGGCTACACCTTC

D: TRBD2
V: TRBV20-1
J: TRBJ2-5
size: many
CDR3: CSARSSGSVGETQYF
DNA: TGCAGTGCTAGGTCTAGCGGGAGTGTTGGAGAGACCCAGTACTTC

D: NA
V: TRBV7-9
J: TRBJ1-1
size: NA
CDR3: CASNPTEAFF
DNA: TGTGCCAGCAACCCCACTGAAGCTTTCTTT

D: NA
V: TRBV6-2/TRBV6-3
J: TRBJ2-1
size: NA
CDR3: CASSFSDRVGNEQFF
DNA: TGTGCCAGCAGTTTCTCGGACCGAGTAGGCAATGAGCAGTTCTTC

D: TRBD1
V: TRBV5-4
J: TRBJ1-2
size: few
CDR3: CASTNRGQGGRGYTF
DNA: TGTGCCAGCACCAACAGAGGACAGGGGGGAAGAGGCTACACCTTC

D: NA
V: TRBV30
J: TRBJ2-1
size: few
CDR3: CAWSGFTYNEQFF
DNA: TGTGCCTGGAGCGGGTTTACCTACAATGAGCAGTTCTTC

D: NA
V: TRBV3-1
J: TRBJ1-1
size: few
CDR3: CASSQDTIGGGSEAFF
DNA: TGTGCCAGCAGCCAAGATACGATTGGGGGGGGCTCTGAAGCTTTCTTT

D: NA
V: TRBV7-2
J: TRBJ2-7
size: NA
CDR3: CASSARGEQYF
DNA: TGTGCCAGCAGCGCCAGGGGCGAGCAGTACTTC

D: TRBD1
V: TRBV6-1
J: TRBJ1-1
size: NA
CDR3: CASKKRGPAEAFF
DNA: TGTGCCAGCAAGAAAAGGGGGCCCGCTGAAGCTTTCTTT